This T cell receptor (beta chain) comes out of a study of T cells in localized non-small cell lung cancer. Study-level results: Tumor samples were not multi-region, leaving intratumor heterogeneity unexcluded. The highest T cell clonality was in uninvolved adjacent lung, above tumor. Greater blood T cell density accompanied longer overall survival. Appearing in adjacent lung were a median about 50 of the top 100 tumor clones.

As to this clone: The antigen is unknown.

Looked up from germline, CDR1 is SGDLS and CDR2 is YYNGEE. CDR3 length: 13 amino acids. V lost 3 bases and J lost 4; bases outside the gene matches: 2. Data came from immunoSEQ multiplex PCR; TCRdb stores just in-frame clones and leaves some out. The sample shows 35,000 to 50,000 clones, 90% to 95% of them seen only once. The input for sequencing was PBMCs, taken before any cancer treatment. The clonotype originates from a woman aged 35 to 70 with stage II lung adenocarcinoma. The V gene is TRBV9, the J gene TRBJ2-3, with 7 bases matching TRBD1. Here the CDR3 reads CASSATGSDTQYF. CDR3 bases: TGTGCCAGCAGCGCGACAGGGTCAGATACGCAGTATTTT.